This T cell receptor beta chain was captured by sequencing in a study of naive and memory T cell subsets. There are 14 residues in the CDR3. V lost 6 bases and J lost 2, with 12 bases in between. CDR1 is SGHDN and CDR2 is FVKESK in the germline V gene. Study findings and constraints: This RNA-based method may be sensitive to activation-related transcript changes.

Reverse transcription of blood and skin TCR RNA was primed at alpha and beta constant regions. Four PCR rounds used nested alpha and beta constant region primers plus the SP2 primer. TCRdb reanalysed the 5' RACE reads using MiXCR and keeps one entry per CDR3 protein. There are more than 20,000 distinct CDR3 sequences in the sample; around 21% occur only once, and over 1.5% lies in the top ten. This clonotype counts as medium-sized (0.01 to 0.1%). Its antigen is not identified. Whole blood, 2.5 ml, came from adult healthy volunteers. An oligonucleotide containing a UMI was ligated to the 3' end of TCR cDNA.

This sequence originates from a female donor in good health. The chain employs TRBV14 and TRBJ2-3; no definite D call. The CDR3 nucleotides are TGTGCCAGCAGTCGCCTCAGTGTCACAGATACGCAGTATTTT. As protein: CASSRLSVTDTQYF. The entire variable domain, with the rest obtained from reference TRBV14 and TRBJ2-3, is as follows: EAGVTQFPSHSVIEKGQTVTLRCDPISGHDNLYWYRRVMGKEIKFLLHFVKESKQDESGMPNNRFLAERTGGTYSTLKVQPAELEDSGVYFCASSRLSVTDTQYFGPGTRLTVL.